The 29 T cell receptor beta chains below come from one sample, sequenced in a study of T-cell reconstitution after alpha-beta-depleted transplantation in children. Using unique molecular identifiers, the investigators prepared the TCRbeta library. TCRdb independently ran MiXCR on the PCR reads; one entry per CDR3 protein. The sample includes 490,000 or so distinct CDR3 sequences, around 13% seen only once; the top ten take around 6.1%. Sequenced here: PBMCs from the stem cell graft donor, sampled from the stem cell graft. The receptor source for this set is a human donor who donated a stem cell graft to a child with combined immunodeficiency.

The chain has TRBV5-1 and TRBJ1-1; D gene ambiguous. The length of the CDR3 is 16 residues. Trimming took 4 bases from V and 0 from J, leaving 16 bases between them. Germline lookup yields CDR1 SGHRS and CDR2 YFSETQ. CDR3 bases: TGCGCCAGCAGCCCTGGCCGCAGCTCCTTGAACACTGAAGCTTTCTTT. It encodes CASSPGRSSLNTEAFF.

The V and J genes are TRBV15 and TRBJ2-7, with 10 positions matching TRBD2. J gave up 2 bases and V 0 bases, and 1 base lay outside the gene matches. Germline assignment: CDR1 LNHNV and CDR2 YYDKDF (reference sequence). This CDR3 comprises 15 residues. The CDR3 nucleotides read TGTGCCACCAGCAGAGAAACTAGCGGGACCTACGAGCAGTACTTC. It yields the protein CATSRETSGTYEQYF.

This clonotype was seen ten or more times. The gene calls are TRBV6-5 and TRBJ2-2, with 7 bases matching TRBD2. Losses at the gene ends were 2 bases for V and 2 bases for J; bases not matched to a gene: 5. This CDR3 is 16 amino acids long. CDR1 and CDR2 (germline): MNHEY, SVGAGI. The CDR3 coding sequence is TGTGCCAGCAGTTACCTGTGGGACTACAACACCGGGGAGCTGTTTTTT. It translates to CASSYLWDYNTGELFF.

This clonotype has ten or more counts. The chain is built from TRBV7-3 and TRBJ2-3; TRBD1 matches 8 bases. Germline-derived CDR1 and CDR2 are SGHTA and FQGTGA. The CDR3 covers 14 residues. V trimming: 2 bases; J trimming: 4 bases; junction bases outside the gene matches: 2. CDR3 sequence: CASSLAQGADTQYF. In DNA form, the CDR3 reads TGTGCCAGCAGCTTAGCACAGGGGGCAGATACGCAGTATTTT.

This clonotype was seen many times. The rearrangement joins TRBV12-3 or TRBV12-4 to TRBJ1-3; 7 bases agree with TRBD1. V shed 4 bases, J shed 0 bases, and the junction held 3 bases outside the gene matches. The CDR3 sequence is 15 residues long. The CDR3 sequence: CASSSQGLSGNTIYF. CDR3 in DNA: TGTGCCAGCAGTTCACAGGGGCTCTCTGGAAACACCATATATTTT.

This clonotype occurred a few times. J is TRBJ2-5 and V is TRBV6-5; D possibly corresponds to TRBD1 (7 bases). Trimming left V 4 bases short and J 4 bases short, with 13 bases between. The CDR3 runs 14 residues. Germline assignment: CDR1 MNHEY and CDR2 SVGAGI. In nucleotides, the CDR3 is TGTGCCAGCAGTTCGCCCCAGGGGGGAGAGACCCAGTACTTC. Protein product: CASSSPQGGETQYF.

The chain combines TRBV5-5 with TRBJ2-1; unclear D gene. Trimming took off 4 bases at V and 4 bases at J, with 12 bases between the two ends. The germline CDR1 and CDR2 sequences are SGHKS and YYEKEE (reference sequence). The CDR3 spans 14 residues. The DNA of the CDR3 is TGTGCCAGCAGCCCCCACCGTGGATACAATGAGCAGTTCTTC. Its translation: CASSPHRGYNEQFF. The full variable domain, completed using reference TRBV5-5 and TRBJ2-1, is DAGVTQSPTHLIKTRGQQVTLRCSPISGHKSVSWYQQVLGQGPQFIFQYYEKEERGRGNFPDRFSARQFPNYSSELNVNALLLGDSALYLCASSPHRGYNEQFFGPGTRLTVL.

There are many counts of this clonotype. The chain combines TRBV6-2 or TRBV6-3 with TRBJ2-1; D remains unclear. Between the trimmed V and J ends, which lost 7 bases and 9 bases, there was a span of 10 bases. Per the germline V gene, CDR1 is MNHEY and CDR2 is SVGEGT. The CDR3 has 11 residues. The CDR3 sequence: CASTMAREQFF. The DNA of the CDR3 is TGTGCCAGCACAATGGCACGTGAGCAGTTCTTC.

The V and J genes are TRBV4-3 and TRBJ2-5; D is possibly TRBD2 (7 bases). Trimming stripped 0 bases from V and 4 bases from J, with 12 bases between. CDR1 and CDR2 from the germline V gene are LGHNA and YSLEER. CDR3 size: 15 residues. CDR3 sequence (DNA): TGCGCCAGCAGCCAAGACAGGGGCGGGGGAGAGACCCAGTACTTC. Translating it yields CASSQDRGGGETQYF.

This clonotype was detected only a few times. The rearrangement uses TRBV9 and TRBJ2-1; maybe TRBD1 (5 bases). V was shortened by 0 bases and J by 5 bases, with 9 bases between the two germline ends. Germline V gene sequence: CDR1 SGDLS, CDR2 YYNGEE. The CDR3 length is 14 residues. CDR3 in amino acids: CASSVGGAHNEQFF. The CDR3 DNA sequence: TGTGCCAGCAGCGTAGGTGGGGCCCACAATGAGCAGTTCTTC.

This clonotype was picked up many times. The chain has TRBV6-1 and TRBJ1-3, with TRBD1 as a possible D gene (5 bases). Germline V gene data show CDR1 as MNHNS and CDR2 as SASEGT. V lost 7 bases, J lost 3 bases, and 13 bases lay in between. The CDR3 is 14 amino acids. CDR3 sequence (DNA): TGTGCCAGCACTCCTGGGGGTTTTGGAAACACCATATATTTT. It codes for CASTPGGFGNTIYF.

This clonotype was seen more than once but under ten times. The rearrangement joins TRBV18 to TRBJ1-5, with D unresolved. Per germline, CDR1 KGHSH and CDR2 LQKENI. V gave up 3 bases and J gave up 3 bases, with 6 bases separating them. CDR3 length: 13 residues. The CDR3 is CASSPADNQPQHF. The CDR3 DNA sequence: TGTGCCAGCTCACCGGCGGACAATCAGCCCCAGCATTTT.

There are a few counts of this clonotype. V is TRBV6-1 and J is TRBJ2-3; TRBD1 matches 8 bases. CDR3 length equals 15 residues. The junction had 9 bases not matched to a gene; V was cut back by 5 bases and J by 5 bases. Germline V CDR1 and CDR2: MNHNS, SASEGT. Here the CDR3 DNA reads TGTGCCAGCAGTAGATGGACAGGGCGGTTAGATACGCAGTATTTT. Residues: CASSRWTGRLDTQYF.

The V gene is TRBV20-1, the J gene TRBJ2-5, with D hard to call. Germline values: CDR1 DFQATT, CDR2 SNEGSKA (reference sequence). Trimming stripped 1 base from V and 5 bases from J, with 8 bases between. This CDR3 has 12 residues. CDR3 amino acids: CSARGGLETQYF. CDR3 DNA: TGCAGTGCTAGAGGGGGATTGGAGACCCAGTACTTC.

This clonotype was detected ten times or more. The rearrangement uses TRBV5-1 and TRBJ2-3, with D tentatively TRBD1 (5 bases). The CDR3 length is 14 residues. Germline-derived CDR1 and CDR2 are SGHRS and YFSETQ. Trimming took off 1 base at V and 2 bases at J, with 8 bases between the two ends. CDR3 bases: TGCGCCAGCAGCTTGACCAGGGACACAGATACGCAGTATTTT. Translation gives CASSLTRDTDTQYF.

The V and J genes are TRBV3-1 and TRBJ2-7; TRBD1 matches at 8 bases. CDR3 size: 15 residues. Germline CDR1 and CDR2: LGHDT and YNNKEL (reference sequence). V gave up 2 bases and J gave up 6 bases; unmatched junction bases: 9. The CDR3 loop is CASSQPTGESSEQYF. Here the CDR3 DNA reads TGTGCCAGCAGCCAACCGACAGGGGAGTCTAGCGAGCAGTACTTC.

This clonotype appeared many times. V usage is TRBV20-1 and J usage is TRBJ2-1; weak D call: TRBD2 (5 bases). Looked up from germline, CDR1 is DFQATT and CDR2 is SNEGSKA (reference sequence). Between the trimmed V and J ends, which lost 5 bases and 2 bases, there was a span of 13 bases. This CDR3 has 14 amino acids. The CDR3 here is CSARRGGTYNEQFF. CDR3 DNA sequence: TGCAGTGCTCGCCGGGGTGGCACCTACAATGAGCAGTTCTTC.

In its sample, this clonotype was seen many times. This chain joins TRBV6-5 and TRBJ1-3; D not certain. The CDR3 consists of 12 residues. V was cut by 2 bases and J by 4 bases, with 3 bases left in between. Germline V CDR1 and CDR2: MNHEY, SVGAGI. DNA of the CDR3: TGTGCCAGCAGTTACGAGGGAAACACCATATATTTT. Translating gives CASSYEGNTIYF.

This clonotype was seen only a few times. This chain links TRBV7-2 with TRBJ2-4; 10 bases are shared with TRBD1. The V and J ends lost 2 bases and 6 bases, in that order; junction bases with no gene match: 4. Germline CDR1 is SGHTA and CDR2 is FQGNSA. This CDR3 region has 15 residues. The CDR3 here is CASSLMGDRGNIQYF. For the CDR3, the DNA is TGTGCCAGCAGCTTAATGGGGGACAGGGGAAACATTCAGTACTTC.

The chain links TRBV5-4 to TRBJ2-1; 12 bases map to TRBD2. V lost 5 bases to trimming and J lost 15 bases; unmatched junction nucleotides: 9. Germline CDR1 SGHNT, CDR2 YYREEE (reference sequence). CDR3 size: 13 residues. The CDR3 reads CASRSALAGGLFF. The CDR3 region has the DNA TGTGCCAGCAGATCCGCTCTAGCGGGGGGGTTGTTCTTC.

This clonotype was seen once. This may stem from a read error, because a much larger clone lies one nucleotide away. Written as DNA, the CDR3 is TGCAGCGTTCAGTACACTGAAGCTTTCTTT. This codes for CSVQYTEAFF. V usage is TRBV29-1 and J usage is TRBJ1-1; D remains unclear. The germline CDR1 and CDR2 sequences are SQVTM and ANQGSEA. This CDR3 region has 10 residues. V was cut by 5 bases and J by 3 bases, with 4 bases left in between.

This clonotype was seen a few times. This CDR3 reads CASRPYSGNTGELFF. CDR3 bases: TGTGCCAGCAGACCCTATAGCGGGAACACCGGGGAGCTGTTTTTT. This rearrangement joins TRBV7-8 to TRBJ2-2, with a tentative D call TRBD2 (6 bases). This CDR3 is 15 amino acids long. The germline V gene has CDR1 SGHVS and CDR2 FQNEAQ. V lost 6 bases to trimming and J lost 1 base, with 12 bases between them.

CDR3 sequence (DNA): TGTGCCAGCAGTTACGTCGTTGGGGCAGTCACAGATACGCAGTATTTT. Translated, it gives CASSYVVGAVTDTQYF. V usage is TRBV6-2 or TRBV6-3 and J usage is TRBJ2-3; TRBD1 is a possible D gene (5 bases). The V gene's germline CDR1 is MNHEY and CDR2 SVGEGT. V lost 2 bases and J lost 2, with 14 bases in between. The CDR3 loop spans 16 amino acids.

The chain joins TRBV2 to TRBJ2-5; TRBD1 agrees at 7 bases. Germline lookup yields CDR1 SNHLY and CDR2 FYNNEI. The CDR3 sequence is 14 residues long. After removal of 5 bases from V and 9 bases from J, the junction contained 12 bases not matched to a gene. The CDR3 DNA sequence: TGTGCCAGCAGTAGGGACAGCTCAAGAGTGGCCCAGTACTTC. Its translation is CASSRDSSRVAQYF. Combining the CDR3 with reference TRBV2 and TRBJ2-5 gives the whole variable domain EPEVTQTPSHQVTQMGQEVILRCVPISNHLYFYWYRQILGQKVEFLVSFYNNEISEKSEIFDDQFSVERPDGSNFTLKIRSTKLEDSAMYFCASSRDSSRVAQYFGPGTRLLVL.

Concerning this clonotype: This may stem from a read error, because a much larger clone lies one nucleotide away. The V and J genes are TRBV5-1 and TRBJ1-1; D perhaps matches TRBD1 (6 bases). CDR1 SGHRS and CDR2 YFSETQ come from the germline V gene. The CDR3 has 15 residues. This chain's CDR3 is CASSLWGSGDTEALF. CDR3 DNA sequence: TGCGCCAGCAGCTTGTGGGGGTCGGGGGACACTGAAGCTTTGTTT.

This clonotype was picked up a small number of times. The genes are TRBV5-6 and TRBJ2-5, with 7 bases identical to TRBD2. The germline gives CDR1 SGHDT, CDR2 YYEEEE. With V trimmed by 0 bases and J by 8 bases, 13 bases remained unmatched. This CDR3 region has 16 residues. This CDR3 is CASSLAGHLAADTQYF. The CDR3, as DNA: TGTGCCAGCAGCTTGGCCGGGCACCTAGCGGCCGACACCCAGTACTTC.

The CDR3 reads CASSLKGPHNEQFF. The CDR3 DNA reads as TGTGCCAGCAGTTTGAAGGGCCCCCACAATGAGCAGTTCTTC. This rearrangement joins TRBV27 to TRBJ2-1; D ambiguous. CDR3 length equals 14 residues. The V and J ends lost 3 bases and 5 bases respectively, with 11 bases between them. Germline lookup yields CDR1 MNHEY and CDR2 SMNVEV (reference sequence).

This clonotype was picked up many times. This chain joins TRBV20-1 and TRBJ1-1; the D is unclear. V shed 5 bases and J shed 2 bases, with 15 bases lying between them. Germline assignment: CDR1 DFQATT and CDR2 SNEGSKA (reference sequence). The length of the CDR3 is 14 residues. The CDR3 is CSAGHSTVNTEAFF. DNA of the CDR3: TGCAGTGCTGGGCACTCAACGGTTAACACTGAAGCTTTCTTT.

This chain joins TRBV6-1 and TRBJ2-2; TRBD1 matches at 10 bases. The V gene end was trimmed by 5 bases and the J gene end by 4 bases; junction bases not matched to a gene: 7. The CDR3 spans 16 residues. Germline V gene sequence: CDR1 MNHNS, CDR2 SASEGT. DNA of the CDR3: TGTGCCAGCAGTCGCGGGACAGGGGTAGTCACCGGGGAGCTGTTTTTT. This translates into CASSRGTGVVTGELFF.